The subject of this entry is one TCR beta chain. The antigen it binds to is not known. One base away there is no much larger clone; base qualities are not given. For sequencing, an Illumina NovaSeq 6000 was employed. Using 5'RACE with constant-segment primers, TCRalpha and TCRbeta cDNA libraries were constructed, with sample barcodes and unique molecular identifiers added in the process. RNA was extracted from every sample with Trizol reagent. The libraries were amplified in two PCR steps, and the second step added a second sample barcode and Illumina TruSeq adapters. Libraries were sequenced on an Illumina NovaSeq with 2 x 150 bp paired-end reads. The paper's data handling went like this. The reads were demultiplexed and collapsed into UMI-guided consensus sequences using migec v1.2.7. With mixcr v2.1.11, UMI consensuses were aligned to TRA and TRB V and J templates and assembled into clonotypes. Clonotypes were classified as expanded or contracted when called significant by both edgeR and NoisET, with noise models trained on biological replicates. edgeR calls used a false discovery rate-adjusted p below 0.01 and a log2 fold-change threshold of 1. As an exploratory analysis of dynamics, max-normalized trajectories of the 1000 most abundant clonotypes were examined with PCA combined with hierarchical clustering. Each responding clone was given a CD4 or CD8 phenotype based on the CD4+ and CD8+ repertoires, which had been sequenced separately. Starting from the raw public reads, TCRdb applied fastp trimming at Q25, assembled clones with MiXCR and retained in-frame beta chains. Rows with a matching CDR3 protein are joined into one entry that keeps the most common DNA and genes. These V and J calls rely on TCRdb rather than the paper's analysis. Present in this sample are fewer than 400,000 distinct CDR3 sequences, approximately 15% of which were seen just once. Roughly 21% of the sample lies in the top ten.

The data derive from a study of T-cell memory formation after mild COVID-19 (dated by TCRdb to about 2021). At the level of the whole study: Most TCR sequence clusters were specific to one of the two donors. Two young, previously healthy adult volunteers made up the cohort, one male and one female. T-cell clones expanding and contracting after mild COVID-19 in a couple of donors were tracked by longitudinal TCRalpha and TCRbeta repertoire sequencing.

Ficoll-Paque density gradient centrifugation was the method used to isolate PBMCs. What the research found in general, with its limitations: Some responding clones were found in pre-infection memory, which suggests that pre-existing cross-reactive memory T cells took part in the SARS-CoV-2 response. Contracting CD4+ clones turned up mainly in the CM and EM memory subsets, whereas EMRA was where CD8+ clones were enriched. Only a couple of mild cases were covered in the study, and larger cohorts including severe cases with pre-infection samples were considered necessary. Clones that contracted from day 15 to 85 showed balanced CD4/CD8 phenotypes, whereas a second wave of clones that expanded from day 15 to 37 leaned towards CD4+. SARS-CoV-2 specificity of the second-wave clones peaking on day 37 was not confirmed.

The germline V gene encodes CDR1 LGHNA and CDR2 YSLEER. Its CDR3 holds 14 amino acids, cysteine through phenylalanine. Only the CDR3 DNA stays, 42 bases, in frame from base 1. Deletion took 4 bases off V and 4 bases off J, with a span of 13 bases between the germline ends. The rearranged chain carries TRBV4-3 and TRBJ1-1, with no D gene named confidently. This TCR was recovered from a young man who had mild COVID-19 (a few samples of this study predate the infection). The sample titles of this study are shuffled in the database, so cell type and time point are left out; the donor was told from shared clones. Sequenced material: PBMCs or a T cell subset sorted from them (not recorded which). The DNA is TGCGCCAGCAGCCGTAGCCCAGCGGGCACTGAAGCTTTCTTT. The translation is CASSRSPAGTEAFF.